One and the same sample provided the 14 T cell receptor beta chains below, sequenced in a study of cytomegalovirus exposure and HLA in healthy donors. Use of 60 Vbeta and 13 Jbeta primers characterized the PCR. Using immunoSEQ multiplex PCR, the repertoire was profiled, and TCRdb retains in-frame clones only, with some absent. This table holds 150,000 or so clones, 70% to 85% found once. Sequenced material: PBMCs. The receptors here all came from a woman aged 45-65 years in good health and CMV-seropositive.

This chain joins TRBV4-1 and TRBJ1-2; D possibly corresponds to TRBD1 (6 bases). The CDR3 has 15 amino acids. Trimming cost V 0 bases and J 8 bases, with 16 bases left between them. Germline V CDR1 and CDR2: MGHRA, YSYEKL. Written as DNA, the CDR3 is TGCGCCAGCAGCCAAGAGGGCAGGGGTGCCAGGGGCTACACCTTC. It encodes CASSQEGRGARGYTF.

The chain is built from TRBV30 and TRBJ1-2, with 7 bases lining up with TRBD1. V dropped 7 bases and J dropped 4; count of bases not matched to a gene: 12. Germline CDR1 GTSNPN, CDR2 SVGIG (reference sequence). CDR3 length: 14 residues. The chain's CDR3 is CASRAGTARYGYTF. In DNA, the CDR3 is TGTGCCTCGAGAGCCGGGACAGCCCGCTATGGCTACACCTTC.

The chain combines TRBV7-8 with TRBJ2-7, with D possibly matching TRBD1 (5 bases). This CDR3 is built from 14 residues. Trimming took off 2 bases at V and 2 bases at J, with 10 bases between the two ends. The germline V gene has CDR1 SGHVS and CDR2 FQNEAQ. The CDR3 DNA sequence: TGTGCCAGCAGCTTACTCGGCAGGGCCTACGAGCAGTACTTC. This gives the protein CASSLLGRAYEQYF.

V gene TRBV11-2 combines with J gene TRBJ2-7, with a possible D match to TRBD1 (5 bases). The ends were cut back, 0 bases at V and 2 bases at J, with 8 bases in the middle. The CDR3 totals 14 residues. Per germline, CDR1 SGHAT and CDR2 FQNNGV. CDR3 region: CASSLDRAAYEQYF. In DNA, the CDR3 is TGTGCCAGCAGCTTAGACAGGGCAGCCTACGAGCAGTACTTC.

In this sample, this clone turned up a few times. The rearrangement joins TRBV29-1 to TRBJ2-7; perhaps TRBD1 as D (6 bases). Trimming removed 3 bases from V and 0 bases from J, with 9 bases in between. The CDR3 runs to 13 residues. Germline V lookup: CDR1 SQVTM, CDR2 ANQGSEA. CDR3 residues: CSVEVGGSYEQYF. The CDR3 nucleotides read TGCAGCGTTGAGGTAGGGGGCTCCTACGAGCAGTACTTC.

CDR3 DNA sequence: TGTGCCAGCAGCGCCTTTGAGGGCAGACGGAACACTGAAGCTTTCTTT. Its protein is CASSAFEGRRNTEAFF. The chain uses TRBV9 and TRBJ1-1; D not certain. CDR3 length equals 16 residues. The V gene lost 3 bases and the J gene lost 1 base, with 16 bases spanning the gap. Germline assignment: CDR1 SGDLS and CDR2 YYNGEE.

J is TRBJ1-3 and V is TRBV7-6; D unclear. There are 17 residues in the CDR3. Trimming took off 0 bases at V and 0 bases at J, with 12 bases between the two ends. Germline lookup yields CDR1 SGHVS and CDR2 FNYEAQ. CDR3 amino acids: CASSLAAGRRSGNTIYF. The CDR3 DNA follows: TGTGCCAGCAGCTTAGCGGCAGGCCGCCGCTCTGGAAACACCATATATTTT.

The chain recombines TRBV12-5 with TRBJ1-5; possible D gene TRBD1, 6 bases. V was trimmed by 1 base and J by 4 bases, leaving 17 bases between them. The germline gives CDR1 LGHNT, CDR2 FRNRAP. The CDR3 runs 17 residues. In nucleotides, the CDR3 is TGTGCTAGTGGTTTGGGTACCCCAACAGGGATGAATCAGCCCCAGCATTTT. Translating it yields CASGLGTPTGMNQPQHF.

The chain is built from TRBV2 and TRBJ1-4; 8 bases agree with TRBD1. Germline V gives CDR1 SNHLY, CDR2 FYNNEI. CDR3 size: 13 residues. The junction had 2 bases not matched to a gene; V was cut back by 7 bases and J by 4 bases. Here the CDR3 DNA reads TGTGCCAGCATGGACAGGGTTAATGAAAAACTGTTTTTT. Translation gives CASMDRVNEKLFF.

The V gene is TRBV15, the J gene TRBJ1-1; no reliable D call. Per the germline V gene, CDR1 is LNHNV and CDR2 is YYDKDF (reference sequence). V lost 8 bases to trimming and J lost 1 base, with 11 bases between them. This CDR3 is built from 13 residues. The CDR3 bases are TGTGCCACCTACCTTGCAGGGAACACTGAAGCTTTCTTT. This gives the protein CATYLAGNTEAFF.

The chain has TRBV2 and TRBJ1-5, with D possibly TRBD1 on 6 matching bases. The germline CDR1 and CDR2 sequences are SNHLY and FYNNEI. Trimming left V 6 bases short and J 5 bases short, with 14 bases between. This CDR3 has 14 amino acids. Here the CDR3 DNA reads TGTGCCAGCAGCGCCGGGACACTAGATCAGCCCCAGCATTTT. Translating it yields CASSAGTLDQPQHF.

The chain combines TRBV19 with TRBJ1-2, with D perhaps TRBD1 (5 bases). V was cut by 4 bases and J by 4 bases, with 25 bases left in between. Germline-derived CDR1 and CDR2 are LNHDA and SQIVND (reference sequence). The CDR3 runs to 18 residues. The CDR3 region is CASSTREGRRGDAYGYTF. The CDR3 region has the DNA TGTGCCAGTAGTACCCGGGAGGGCCGCCGGGGGGATGCCTATGGCTACACCTTC. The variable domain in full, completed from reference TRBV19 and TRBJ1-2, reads DGGITQSPKYLFRKEGQNVTLSCEQNLNHDAMYWYRQDPGQGLRLIYYSQIVNDFQKGDIAEGYSVSREKKESFPLTVTSAQKNPTAFYLCASSTREGRRGDAYGYTFGSGTRLTVV.

The CDR3 loop reads CSAALQGTQYF. In nucleotides, the CDR3 is TGCAGTGCCGCGCTACAGGGTACGCAGTATTTT. The rearrangement joins TRBV20-1 to TRBJ2-3; tentative D call: TRBD1 (6 bases). The V end lost 6 bases, the J end lost 8 bases, and 12 bases lay between the germline ends. The CDR3 runs 11 residues. Germline CDR1 reads DFQATT; CDR2 reads SNEGSKA (reference sequence).

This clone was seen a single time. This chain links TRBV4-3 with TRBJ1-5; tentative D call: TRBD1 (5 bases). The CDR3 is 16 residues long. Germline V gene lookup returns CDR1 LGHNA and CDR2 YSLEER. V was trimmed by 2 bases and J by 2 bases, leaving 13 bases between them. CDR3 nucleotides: TGCGCCAGCAGCCAACAGCAGGGTGATGGCAATCAGCCCCAGCATTTT. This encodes CASSQQQGDGNQPQHF.